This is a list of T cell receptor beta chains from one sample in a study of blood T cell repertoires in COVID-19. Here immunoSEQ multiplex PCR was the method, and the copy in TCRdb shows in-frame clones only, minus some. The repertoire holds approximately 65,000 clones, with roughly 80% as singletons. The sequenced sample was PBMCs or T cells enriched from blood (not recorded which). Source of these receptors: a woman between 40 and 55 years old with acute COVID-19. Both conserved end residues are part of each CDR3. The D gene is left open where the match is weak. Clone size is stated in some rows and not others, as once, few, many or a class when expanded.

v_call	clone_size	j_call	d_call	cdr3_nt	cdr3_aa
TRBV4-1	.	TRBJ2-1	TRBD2	TGCGCCAGCAGCCTCCCCGGGACTAGCGGATTTAGCTCCTACAATGAGCAGTTCTTC	CASSLPGTSGFSSYNEQFF
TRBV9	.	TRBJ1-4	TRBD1	TGTGCCAGCAGCGTGCAGGGGGCGGGTGAAAAACTGTTTTTT	CASSVQGAGEKLFF
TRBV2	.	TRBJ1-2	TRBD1	TGTGCCAGCAGTGAACGACAGGGGGCGCATGGCTACACCTTC	CASSERQGAHGYTF
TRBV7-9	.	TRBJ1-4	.	TGTGCCAGCAGTTCCGCCCGGGGATTTAATGAAAAACTGTTTTTT	CASSSARGFNEKLFF
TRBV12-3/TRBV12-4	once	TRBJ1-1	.	TGTGCCAGCAGTTTGTGGGAGACTGAAGCTTTCTTT	CASSLWETEAFF
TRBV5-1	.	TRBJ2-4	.	TGCGCCAGCAGCTCCGAGAATAGGCAAGGGGACATTCAGTACTTC	CASSSENRQGDIQYF
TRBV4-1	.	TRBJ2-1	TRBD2	TGCGCCAGCCGCTTTTCTCCCTTCGGGACTAGCGGGAATCCAGCCCATGAGCAGTTCTTC	CASRFSPFGTSGNPAHEQFF
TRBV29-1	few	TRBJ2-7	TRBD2	TGCAGCGTTGGGGCTAGCGGGGACTACGAGCAGTACTTC	CSVGASGDYEQYF
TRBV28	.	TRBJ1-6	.	TGTGCCAGCAGTTTTGATCAGGGGTCTTCACCCCTCCACTTT	CASSFDQGSSPLHF
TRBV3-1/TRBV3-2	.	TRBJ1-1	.	TGTGCCAGCAGCCGCCCGGGATTTCGACCGTTCACTGAAGCTTTCTTT	CASSRPGFRPFTEAFF
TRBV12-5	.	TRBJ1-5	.	TGTGCTAGTGGTGTCGGAGATCAGCCCCAGCATTTT	CASGVGDQPQHF
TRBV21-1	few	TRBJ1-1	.	TGTGCCAGCGGCCAGGAAAGGAACACTGAAGCTTTCTTT	CASGQERNTEAFF
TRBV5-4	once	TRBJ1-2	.	TGTGCCAGCAGCTTGGCAGTAGGCGGGAACTATGGCTACACCTTC	CASSLAVGGNYGYTF
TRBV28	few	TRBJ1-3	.	TGTGCCAGTCGCAGGGGTTCTGGAAACACCATATATTTT	CASRRGSGNTIYF
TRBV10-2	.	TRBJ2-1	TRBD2	TGCGCCAGCAGTTCCGGACTAGCGGGGGGGGGCAATGAGCAGTTCTTC	CASSSGLAGGGNEQFF
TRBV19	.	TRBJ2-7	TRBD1	TGTGCCAGTACCTCGACAGGGGGTAACGAGCAGTACTTC	CASTSTGGNEQYF